This T cell receptor (beta chain) comes out of a study of T cell responses to AZD1222 COVID-19 vaccine. Findings of the study overall: Females outnumbered males among donors, who were mostly white British; clonal diversity was possibly underestimated.

Comments on this clone: Its target is not known.

Sequencing used immunoSEQ multiplex PCR; TCRdb keeps in-frame clones, though not all of them. The table shows fewer than 300,000 clones, with about 92% occurring only once. The CDR3 sequence is 19 residues long. Germline V gene sequence: CDR1 SGHAT, CDR2 FQNNGV. With 5 bases removed from V and 0 bases from J, the gap between germline ends came to 22 bases. This receptor was taken from an adult in good health. Here the sequenced sample was peripheral blood, taken on day 0 of AZD1222 vaccination. The J gene is TRBJ2-2, the V gene TRBV11-2; D possibly corresponds to TRBD2 (6 bases). Here the CDR3 reads CASSLRKGRTHANTGELFF. The CDR3 DNA sequence: TGTGCCAGCAGCCTCCGGAAAGGGAGGACCCACGCGAACACCGGGGAGCTGTTTTTT.